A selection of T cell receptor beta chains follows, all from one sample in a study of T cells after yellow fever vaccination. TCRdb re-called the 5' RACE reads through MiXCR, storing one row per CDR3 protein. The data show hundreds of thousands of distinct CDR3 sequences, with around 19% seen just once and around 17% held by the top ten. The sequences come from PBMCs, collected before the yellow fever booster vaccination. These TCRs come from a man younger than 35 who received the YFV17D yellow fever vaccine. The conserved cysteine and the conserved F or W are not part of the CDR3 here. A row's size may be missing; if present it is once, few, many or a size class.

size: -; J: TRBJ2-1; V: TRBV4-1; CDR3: ASRAPGPSYNEQF
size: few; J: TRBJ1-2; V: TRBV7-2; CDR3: ASRLQENGYT
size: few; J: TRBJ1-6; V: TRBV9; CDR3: ASSPRDRLNSPLH
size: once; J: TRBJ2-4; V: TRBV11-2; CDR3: ASSPVRTKNIQY
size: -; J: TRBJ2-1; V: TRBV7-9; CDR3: ASSLDRGWVF
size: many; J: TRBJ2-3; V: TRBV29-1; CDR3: SVDGAIRSRDTQY
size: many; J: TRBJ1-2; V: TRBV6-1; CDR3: ASKEGANYGYT
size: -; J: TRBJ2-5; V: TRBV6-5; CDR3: ASRRPGGWETQY
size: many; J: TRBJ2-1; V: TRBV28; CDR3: ASSFDRSSYNEQF
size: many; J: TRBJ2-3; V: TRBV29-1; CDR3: SAGQGSRTDTQY
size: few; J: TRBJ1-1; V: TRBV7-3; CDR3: ASSLSGTGGIGTEAF
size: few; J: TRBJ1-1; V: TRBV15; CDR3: ATSRGRAGEAF
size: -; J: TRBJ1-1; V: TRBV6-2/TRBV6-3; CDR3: ARSQGASDGTEAF
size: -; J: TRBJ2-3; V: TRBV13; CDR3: ASSLTPESTDTQY
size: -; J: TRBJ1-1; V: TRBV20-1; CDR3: SARAWGASEAF
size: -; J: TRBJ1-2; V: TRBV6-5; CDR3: ATKLGAQGQIYGYT
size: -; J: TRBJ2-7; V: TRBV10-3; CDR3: AISERDRNYEQY
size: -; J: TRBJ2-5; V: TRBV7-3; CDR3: ASSFGQAQETQY
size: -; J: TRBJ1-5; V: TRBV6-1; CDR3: ASSDRIPSNQPQH
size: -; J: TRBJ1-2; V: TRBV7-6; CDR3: ASSRGGTEYGYT
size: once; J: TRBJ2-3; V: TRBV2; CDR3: ASHQGGTGGATSGADTQY
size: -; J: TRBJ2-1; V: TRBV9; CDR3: ASSVGEGSGSSYNEQF
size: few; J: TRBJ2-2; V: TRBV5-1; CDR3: ASSLEMRNTGELF
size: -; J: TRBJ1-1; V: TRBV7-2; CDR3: ASQGQLNTEAF
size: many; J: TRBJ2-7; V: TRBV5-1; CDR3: ASSREGQSYEQY
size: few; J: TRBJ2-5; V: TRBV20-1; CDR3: SARLPGTAQETQY
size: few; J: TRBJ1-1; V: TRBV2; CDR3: AVSRESDTEAF
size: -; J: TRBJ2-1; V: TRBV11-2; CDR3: ASSQSGLPYNEQF
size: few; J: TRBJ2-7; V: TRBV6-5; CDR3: ASRRTSLLEQY
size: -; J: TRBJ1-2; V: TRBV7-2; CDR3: ASSSPDRGEPGYT
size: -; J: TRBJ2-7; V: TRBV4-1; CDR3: ASSQDWQILTYEQY